This paragraph reports one TCR beta chain. This sample was taken from a study of molecular identifiers for immune sequencing clone quantification. On the study more broadly: Within a replicate experiment, RNA obtained from either about 21,000 or 97,000 naive CD8 cells was divided into five aliquots, and four of those aliquots were then sequenced.

Previously described methods with listed TCR primers produced the bulk TCR libraries. TCRdb analysed the PCR reads with MiXCR anew, one entry per CDR3 protein. The sample yields about 320,000 distinct CDR3 sequences, roughly a fifth seen once. Construction of naive CD8 libraries employed about 18,000 to 1,100,000 sorted cells together with 10%, 30% or 50% RNA. Sorted naive CD8 T cells were those defined as CD8+CD4-CCR7+CD45RA+. The receptor was isolated from a human donor in good health. Some libraries in this study had Jurkat cell RNA spiked in. Sequences were obtained from naive CD8+ T cells from blood, with Jurkat cell RNA spiked in. Indicated subset: FACS-sorted CD8+CD4-CCR7+CD45RA+ naive T cells.

CDR3 region: CASTPGEGYPPPYEQYF. As DNA, the CDR3 is TGTGCCAGCACGCCGGGCGAGGGTTATCCACCTCCCTACGAGCAGTACTTC. The rearrangement uses TRBV2 and TRBJ2-7; the D gene is possibly TRBD2 (5 bases). The germline gives CDR1 SNHLY, CDR2 FYNNEI. Trimming stripped 7 bases from V and 2 bases from J, with 24 bases between. This CDR3 comprises 17 residues.